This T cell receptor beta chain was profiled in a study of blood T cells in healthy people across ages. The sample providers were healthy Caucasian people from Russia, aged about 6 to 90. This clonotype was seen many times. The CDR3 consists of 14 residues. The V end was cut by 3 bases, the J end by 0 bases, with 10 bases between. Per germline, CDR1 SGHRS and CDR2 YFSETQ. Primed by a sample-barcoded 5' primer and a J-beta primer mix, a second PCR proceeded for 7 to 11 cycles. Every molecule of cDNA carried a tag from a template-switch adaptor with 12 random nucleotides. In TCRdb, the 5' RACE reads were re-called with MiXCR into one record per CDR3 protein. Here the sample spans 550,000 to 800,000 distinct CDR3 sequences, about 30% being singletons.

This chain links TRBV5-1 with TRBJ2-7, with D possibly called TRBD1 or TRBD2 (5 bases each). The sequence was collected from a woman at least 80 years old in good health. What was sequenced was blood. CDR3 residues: CASSWDGVSYEQYF. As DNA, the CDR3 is TGCGCCAGCAGCTGGGACGGCGTCTCCTACGAGCAGTACTTC.